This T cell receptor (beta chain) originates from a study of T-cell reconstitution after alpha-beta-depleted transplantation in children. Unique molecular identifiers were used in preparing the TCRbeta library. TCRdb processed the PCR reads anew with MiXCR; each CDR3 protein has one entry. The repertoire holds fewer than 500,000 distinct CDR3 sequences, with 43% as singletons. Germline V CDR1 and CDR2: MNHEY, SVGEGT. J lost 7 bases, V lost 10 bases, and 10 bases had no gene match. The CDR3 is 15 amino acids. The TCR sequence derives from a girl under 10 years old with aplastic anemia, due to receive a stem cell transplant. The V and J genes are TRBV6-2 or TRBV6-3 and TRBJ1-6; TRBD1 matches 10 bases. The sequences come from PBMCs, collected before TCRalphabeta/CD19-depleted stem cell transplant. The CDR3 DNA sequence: TGTGCCACCAGACAGGGGGCAGGAGGGAATTCACCCCTCCACTTT. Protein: CATRQGAGGNSPLHF.